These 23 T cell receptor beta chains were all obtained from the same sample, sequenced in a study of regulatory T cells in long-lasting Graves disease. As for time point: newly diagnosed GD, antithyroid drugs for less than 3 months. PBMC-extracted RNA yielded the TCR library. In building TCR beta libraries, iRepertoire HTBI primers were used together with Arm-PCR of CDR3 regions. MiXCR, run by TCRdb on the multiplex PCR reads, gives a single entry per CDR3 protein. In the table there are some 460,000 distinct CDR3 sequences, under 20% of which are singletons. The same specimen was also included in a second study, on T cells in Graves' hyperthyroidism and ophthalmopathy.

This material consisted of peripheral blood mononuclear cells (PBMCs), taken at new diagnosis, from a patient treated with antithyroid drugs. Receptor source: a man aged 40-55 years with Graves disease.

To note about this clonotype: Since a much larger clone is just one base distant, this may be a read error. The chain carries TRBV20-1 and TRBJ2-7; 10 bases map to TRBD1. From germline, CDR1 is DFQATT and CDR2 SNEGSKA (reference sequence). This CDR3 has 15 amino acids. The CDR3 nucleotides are TGCAGTGCTAGAGATGGACAGGGGGTACTCTACGTGCAGTACTTC. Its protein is CSARDGQGVLYVQYF.

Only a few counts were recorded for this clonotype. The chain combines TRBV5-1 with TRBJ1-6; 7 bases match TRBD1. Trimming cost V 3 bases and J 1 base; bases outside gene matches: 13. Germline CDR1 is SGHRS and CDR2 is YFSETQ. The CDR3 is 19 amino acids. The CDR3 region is CASSSTYTGESSYNSPLHF. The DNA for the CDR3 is TGCGCCAGCAGCTCGACCTACACAGGGGAGTCGTCCTATAATTCACCCCTCCACTTT. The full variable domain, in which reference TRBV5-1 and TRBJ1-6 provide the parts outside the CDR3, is KAGVTQTPRYLIKTRGQQVTLSCSPISGHRSVSWYQQTPGQGLQFLFEYFSETQRNKGNFPGRFSGRQFSNSRSEMNVSTLELGDSALYLCASSSTYTGESSYNSPLHFGNGTRLTVT.

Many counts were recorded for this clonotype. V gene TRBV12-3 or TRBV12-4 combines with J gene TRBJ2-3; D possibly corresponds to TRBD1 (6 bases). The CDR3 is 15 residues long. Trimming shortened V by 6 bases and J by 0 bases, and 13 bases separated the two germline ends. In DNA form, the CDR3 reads TGTGCCAGCAGAACAGCTAGGGGGAGCACAGATACGCAGTATTTT. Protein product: CASRTARGSTDTQYF.

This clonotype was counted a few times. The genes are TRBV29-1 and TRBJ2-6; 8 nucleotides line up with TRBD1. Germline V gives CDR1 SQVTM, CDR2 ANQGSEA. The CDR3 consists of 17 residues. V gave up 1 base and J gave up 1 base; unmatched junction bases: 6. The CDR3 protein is CSVEAGTGWSGANVLTF. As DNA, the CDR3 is TGCAGCGTTGAAGCCGGGACAGGTTGGTCTGGGGCCAACGTCCTGACTTTC. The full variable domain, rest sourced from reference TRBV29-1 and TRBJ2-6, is SAVISQKPSRDICQRGTSLTIQCQVDSQVTMMFWYRQQPGQSLTLIATANQGSEATYESGFVIDKFPISRPNLTFSTLTVSNMSPEDSSIYLCSVEAGTGWSGANVLTFGAGSRLTVL.

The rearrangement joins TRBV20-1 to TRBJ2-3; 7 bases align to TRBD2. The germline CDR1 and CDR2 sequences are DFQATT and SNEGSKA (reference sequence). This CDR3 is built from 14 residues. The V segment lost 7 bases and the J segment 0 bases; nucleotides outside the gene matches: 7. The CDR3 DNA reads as TGCAGTGGAAAAGATAGCGGGAGCACAGATACGCAGTATTTT. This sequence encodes CSGKDSGSTDTQYF.

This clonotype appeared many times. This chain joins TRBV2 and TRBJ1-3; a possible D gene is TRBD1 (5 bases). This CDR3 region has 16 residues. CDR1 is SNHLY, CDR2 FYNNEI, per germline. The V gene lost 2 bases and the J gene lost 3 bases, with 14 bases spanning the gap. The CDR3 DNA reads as TGTGCCAGCAGTGAACCGCGGGGCATAGATGGAAACACCATATATTTT. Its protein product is CASSEPRGIDGNTIYF.

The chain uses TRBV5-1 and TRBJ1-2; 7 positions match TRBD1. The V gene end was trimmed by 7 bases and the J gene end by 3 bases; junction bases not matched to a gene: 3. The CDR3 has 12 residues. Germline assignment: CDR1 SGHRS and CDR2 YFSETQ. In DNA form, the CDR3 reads TGCGCCAGCCGGGACAGACACTATGGCTACACCTTC. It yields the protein CASRDRHYGYTF.

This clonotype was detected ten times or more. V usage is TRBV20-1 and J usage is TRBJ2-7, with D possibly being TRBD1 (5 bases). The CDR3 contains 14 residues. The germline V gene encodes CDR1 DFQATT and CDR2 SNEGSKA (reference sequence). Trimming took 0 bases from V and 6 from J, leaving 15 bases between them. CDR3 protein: CSARDWSRAREQYF. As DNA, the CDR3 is TGCAGTGCTAGAGATTGGAGCAGGGCTCGCGAGCAGTACTTC.

CDR3 nucleotides: TGTGCCAGCCTCTCAACGGGCCGGGAGACCCAGTACTTC. It yields the protein CASLSTGRETQYF. The rearrangement uses TRBV12-3 or TRBV12-4 and TRBJ2-5; the D is unclear. CDR3 size: 13 residues. Trimming pared 8 bases from V and 5 bases from J, leaving 15 bases between.

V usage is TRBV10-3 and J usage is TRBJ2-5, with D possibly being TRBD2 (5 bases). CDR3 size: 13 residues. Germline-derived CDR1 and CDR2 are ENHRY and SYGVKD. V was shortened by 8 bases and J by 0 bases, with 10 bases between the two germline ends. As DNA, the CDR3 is TGTGCCATCGGGGAGCAGGACCAAGAGACCCAGTACTTC. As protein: CAIGEQDQETQYF.

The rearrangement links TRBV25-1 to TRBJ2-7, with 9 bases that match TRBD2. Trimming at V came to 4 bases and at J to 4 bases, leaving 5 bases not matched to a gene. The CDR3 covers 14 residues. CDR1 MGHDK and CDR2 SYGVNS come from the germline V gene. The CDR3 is CASSGSGSIYEQYF. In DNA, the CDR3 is TGTGCCAGCAGTGGTAGCGGGAGTATTTACGAGCAGTACTTC.

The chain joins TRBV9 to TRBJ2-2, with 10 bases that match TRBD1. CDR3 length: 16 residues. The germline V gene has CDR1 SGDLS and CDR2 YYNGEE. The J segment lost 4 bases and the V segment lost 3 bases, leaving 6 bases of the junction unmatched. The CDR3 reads CASSARGQGTTGELFF. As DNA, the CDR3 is TGTGCCAGCAGCGCAAGGGGACAGGGGACCACCGGGGAGCTGTTTTTT.

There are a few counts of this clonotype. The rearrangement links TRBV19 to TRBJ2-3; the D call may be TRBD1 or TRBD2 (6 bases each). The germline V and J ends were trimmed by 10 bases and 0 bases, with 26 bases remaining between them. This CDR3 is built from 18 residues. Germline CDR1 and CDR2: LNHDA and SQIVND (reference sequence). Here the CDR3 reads CAIRTDRFGGMSTDTQYF. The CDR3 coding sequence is TGTGCCATTCGGACAGACAGATTCGGGGGTATGAGCACAGATACGCAGTATTTT.

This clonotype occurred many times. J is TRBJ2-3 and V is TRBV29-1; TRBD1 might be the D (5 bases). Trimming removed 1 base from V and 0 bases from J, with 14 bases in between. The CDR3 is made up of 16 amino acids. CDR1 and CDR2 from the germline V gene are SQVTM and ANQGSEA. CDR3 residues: CSVEGHRSFSTDTQYF. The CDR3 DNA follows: TGCAGCGTTGAAGGTCACAGGAGTTTCAGCACAGATACGCAGTATTTT.

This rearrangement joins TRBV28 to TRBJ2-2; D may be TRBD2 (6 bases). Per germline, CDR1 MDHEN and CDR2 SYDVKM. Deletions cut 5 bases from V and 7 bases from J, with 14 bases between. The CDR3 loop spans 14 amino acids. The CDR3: CASSPWTTLGELFF. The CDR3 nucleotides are TGTGCCAGCAGTCCCTGGACTACCCTCGGGGAGCTGTTTTTT.

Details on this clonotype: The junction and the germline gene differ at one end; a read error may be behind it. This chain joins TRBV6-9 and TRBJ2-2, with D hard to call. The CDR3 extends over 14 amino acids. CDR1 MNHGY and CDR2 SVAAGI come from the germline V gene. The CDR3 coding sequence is TGTACCAGCAGTTACCCCGGATTCGCCGGGGAGCTGTTTTTT. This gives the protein CTSSYPGFAGELFF.

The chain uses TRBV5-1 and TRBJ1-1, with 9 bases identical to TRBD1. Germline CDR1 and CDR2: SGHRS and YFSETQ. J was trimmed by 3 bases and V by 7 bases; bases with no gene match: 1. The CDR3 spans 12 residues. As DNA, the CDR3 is TGCGCCAGCGGGACAGGGTACACTGAAGCTTTCTTT. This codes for CASGTGYTEAFF.

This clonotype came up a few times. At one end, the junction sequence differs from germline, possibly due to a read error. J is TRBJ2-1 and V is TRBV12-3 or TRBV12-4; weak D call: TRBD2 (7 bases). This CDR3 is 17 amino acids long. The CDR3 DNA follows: TGTGCCATCCAAGGGGGGGTAGGGCAGGGGCCATTCAATGGGCAGTTCTTC. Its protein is CAIQGGVGQGPFNGQFF.

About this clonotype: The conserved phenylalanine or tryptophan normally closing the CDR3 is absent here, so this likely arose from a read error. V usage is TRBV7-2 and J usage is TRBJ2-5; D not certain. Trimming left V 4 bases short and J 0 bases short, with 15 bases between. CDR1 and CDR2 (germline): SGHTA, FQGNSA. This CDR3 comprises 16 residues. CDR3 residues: CASSSSTKFYQETQYL. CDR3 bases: TGTGCCAGCAGCTCTTCTACAAAATTTTACCAAGAGACCCAGTACCTC.

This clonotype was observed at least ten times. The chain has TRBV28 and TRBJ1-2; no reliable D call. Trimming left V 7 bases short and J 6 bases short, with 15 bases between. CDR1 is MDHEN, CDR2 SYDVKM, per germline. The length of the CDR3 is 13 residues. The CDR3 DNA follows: TGTGCCAGCACCATAGGCGGGCGGGATGGCTACACCTTC. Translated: CASTIGGRDGYTF.

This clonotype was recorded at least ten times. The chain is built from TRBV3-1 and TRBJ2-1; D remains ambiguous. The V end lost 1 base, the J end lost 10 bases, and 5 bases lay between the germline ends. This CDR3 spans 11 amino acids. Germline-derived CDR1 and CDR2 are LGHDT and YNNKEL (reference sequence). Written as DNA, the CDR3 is TGTGCCAGCAGCCAAGTCCAGGAGCAGTTCTTC. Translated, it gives CASSQVQEQFF.

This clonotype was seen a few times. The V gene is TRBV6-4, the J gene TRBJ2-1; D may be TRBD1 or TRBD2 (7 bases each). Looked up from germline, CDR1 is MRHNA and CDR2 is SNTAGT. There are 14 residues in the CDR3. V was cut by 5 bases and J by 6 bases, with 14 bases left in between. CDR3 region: CASSTGEGGNEQFF. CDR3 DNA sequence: TGTGCCAGCAGTACAGGGGAGGGAGGCAATGAGCAGTTCTTC.

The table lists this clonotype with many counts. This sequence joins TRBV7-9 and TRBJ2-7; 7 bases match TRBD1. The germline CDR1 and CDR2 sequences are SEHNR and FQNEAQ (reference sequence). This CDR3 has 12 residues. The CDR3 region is CASSLAQTGYSV. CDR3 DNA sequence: TGTGCCAGCAGCTTAGCACAGACAGGGTATAGCGTC.